This record covers a single T cell receptor beta chain. No cognate antigen has been identified for it. Qualities for individual bases were not recorded, and no much larger clone is one base off. TCRdb lists the instrument as Illumina NovaSeq 6000. Using 5'RACE with constant-segment primers, TCRalpha and TCRbeta cDNA libraries were constructed, with sample barcodes and unique molecular identifiers added in the process. RNA was extracted from every sample with Trizol reagent. The libraries were amplified in two PCR steps, and the second step added a second sample barcode and Illumina TruSeq adapters. The libraries were sequenced on an Illumina NovaSeq using 2 x 150 bp paired-end reads. In the source study's methods: With migec v1.2.7, reads were demultiplexed and then collapsed into UMI-guided consensus sequences. With mixcr v2.1.11, UMI consensuses were aligned to TRA and TRB V and J templates and assembled into clonotypes. A clonotype was counted as expanded or contracted only if both edgeR and NoisET called the change significant, with noise models trained on biological replicates. For edgeR calls, the cutoffs were a false discovery rate-adjusted p below 0.01 and a log2 fold-change threshold of 1. PCA with hierarchical clustering of max-normalized trajectories of the 1000 most abundant clonotypes was used as exploratory dynamics analysis. Each responding clone was given a CD4 or CD8 phenotype based on the CD4+ and CD8+ repertoires, which had been sequenced separately. TCRdb applied fastp at Q25 and MiXCR to the public reads, then kept only in-frame beta chains. Rows with one shared CDR3 protein collapse into an entry with the most common genes and DNA. Here the V and J calls rest on TCRdb's processing, not on the authors' analysis. The sample records around 320,000 distinct CDR3 sequences, around 19% of which are singletons. Jointly, the top ten make up around 21% of the sample.

PBMCs were isolated by Ficoll-Paque density gradient centrifugation. Per the germline V gene (reference sequence), LGHDT is the CDR1 and YNNKEL is the CDR2. From cysteine to phenylalanine, the CDR3 is 13 amino acids long. Left in the record is the CDR3 DNA by itself, 39 bases read in frame from the first base. V lost 4 bases and J lost 4 bases; the stretch between them is 10 bases long. These data originate in a study of T-cell memory formation after mild COVID-19 (dated by TCRdb to the early 2020s). In the study overall: TCR sequence clusters from the two donors were found to be largely donor specific. The cohort comprised two young, previously healthy adult volunteers, one female and one male. T-cell clones expanding and contracting after mild COVID-19 in two donors were tracked by longitudinal TCRalpha and TCRbeta repertoire sequencing. Overall study results and their limits: From day 15 to 85, contracting clones showed balanced CD4/CD8 phenotypes, whereas a second wave of clones that expanded from day 15 to 37 leaned towards CD4+. The study covered only a couple of mild cases, and larger cohorts including severe cases with pre-infection samples were considered necessary. Contracting CD4+ clones were located mainly in the CM and EM memory subsets, whereas CD8+ clones were found to be enriched in EMRA. The second-wave clones that peaked on day 37 were not confirmed to be SARS-CoV-2 specific. Some responding clones were detected in pre-infection memory, suggesting pre-existing cross-reactive memory T cells joined the SARS-CoV-2 response.

The sample taken for sequencing was PBMCs or a T cell subset sorted from them (not recorded which). The chain is assembled from TRBV3-1 and TRBJ1-1, with no confidently assigned D gene. The clonotype originates from a young man who had mild COVID-19 (a few samples of this study predate the infection). The sample titles of this study are shuffled in the database, so cell type and time point are left out; the donor was told from shared clones. The DNA sequence is given as TGTGCCAGCAGCCCCTACCGGGGCACTGAAGCTTTCTTT. This encodes CASSPYRGTEAFF.